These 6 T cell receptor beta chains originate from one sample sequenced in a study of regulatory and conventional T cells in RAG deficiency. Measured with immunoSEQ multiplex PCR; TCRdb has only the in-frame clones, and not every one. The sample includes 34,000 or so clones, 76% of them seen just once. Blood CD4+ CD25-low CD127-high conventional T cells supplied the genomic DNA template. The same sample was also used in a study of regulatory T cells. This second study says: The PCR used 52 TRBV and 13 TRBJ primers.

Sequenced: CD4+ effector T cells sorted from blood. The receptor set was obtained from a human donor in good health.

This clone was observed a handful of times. CDR3 coding DNA: TGTGCCAGCAGTCCATCCAGGGGGCACGAGCAGTACTTC. Translating gives CASSPSRGHEQYF. The J gene is TRBJ2-7, the V gene TRBV6-1; 8 bases agree with TRBD1. The CDR3 is 13 amino acids. The ends lost 5 bases at V and 5 bases at J; junction bases unmatched: 5. Germline V CDR1 and CDR2: MNHNS, SASEGT.

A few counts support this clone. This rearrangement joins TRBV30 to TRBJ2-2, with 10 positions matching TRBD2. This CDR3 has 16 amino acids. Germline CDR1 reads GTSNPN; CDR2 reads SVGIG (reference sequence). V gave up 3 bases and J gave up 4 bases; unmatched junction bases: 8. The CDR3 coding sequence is TGTGCCTGGAGAGCCCTAGCGGGGGTGATCACCGGGGAGCTGTTTTTT. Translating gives CAWRALAGVITGELFF.

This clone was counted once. The CDR3 DNA reads TGCGCCAGCAGCTGGGCCCCTCCCGGGACTAGCGGGGGAGAGACCCAGTACTTC. This translates into CASSWAPPGTSGGETQYF. The chain recombines TRBV5-1 with TRBJ2-5; 14 bases fit TRBD2. Germline trimming cut 3 bases from V and 4 bases from J; bases unmatched to any gene: 11. CDR3 size: 18 residues. Germline V CDR1 and CDR2: SGHRS, YFSETQ.

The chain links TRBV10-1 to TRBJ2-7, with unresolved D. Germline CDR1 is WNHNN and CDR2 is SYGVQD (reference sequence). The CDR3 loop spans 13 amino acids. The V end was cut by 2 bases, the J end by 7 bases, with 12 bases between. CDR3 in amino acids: CASSEPGLREQYF. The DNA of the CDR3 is TGCGCCAGCAGTGAGCCGGGTCTGCGGGAGCAGTACTTC.

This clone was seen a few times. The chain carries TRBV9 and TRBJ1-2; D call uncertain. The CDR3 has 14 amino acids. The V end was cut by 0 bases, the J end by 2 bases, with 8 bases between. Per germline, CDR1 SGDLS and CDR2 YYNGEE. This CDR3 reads CASSVEARNYGYTF. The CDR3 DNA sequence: TGTGCCAGCAGCGTAGAGGCGCGAAACTATGGCTACACCTTC.

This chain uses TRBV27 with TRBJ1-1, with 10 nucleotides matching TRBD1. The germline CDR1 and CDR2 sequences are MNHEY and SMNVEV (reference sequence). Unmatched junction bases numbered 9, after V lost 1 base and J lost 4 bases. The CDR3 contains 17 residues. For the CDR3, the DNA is TGTGCCAGCAGTTTATTCCGGGTAAGGACAGGGGGCACTGAAGCTTTCTTT. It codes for CASSLFRVRTGGTEAFF.